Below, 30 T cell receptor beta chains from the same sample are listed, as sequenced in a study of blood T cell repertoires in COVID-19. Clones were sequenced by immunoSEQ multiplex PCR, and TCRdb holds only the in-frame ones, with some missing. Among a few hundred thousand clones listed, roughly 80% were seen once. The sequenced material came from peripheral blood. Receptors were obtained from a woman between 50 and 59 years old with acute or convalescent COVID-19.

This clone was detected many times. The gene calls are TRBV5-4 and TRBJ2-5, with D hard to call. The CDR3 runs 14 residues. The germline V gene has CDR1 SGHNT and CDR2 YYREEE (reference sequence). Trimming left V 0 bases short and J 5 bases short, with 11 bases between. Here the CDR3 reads CASSLDLAGETQYF. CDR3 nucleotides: TGTGCCAGCAGCTTGGACCTGGCTGGCGAGACCCAGTACTTC.

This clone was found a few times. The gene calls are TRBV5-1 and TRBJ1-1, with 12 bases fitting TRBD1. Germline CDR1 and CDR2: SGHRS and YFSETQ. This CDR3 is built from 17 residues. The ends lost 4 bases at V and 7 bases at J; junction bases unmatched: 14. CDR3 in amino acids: CASSTNPGQGALGEAFF. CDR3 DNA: TGCGCCAGCAGCACGAATCCGGGACAGGGGGCGCTCGGTGAAGCTTTCTTT. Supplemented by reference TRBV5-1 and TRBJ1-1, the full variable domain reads KAGVTQTPRYLIKTRGQQVTLSCSPISGHRSVSWYQQTPGQGLQFLFEYFSETQRNKGNFPGRFSGRQFSNSRSEMNVSTLELGDSALYLCASSTNPGQGALGEAFFGQGTRLTVV.

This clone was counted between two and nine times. The CDR3 bases are TGTGCCAGCAGGGACAGAACTAATGAAAAACTGTTTTTT. This encodes CASRDRTNEKLFF. This chain uses TRBV19 with TRBJ1-4, with TRBD1 matching 7 bases. V was clipped by 9 bases and J by 1 base; unmatched bases: 2. The length of the CDR3 is 13 residues. The germline CDR1 and CDR2 sequences are LNHDA and SQIVND (reference sequence).

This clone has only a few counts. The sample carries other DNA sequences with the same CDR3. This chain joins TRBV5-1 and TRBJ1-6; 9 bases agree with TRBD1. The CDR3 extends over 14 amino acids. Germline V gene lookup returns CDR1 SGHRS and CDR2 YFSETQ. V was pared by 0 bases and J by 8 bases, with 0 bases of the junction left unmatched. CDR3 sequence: CASSLGDRDSPLHF. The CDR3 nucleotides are TGCGCCAGCAGCTTGGGGGACAGGGATTCACCCCTCCACTTT.

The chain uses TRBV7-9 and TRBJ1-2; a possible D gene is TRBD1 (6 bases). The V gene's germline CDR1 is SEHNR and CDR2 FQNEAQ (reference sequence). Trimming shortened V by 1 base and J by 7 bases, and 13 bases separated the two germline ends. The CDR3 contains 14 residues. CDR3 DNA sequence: TGTGCCAGCAGCTTAGGTGCAGGGGTTGGTGGCTACACCTTC. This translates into CASSLGAGVGGYTF.

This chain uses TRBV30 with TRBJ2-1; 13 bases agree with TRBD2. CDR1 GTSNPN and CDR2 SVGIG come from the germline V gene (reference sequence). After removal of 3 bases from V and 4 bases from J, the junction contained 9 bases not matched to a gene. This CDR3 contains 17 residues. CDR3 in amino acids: CAWSKTWTSGSYNEQFF. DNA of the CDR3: TGTGCCTGGAGCAAAACCTGGACTAGCGGGAGTTACAATGAGCAGTTCTTC.

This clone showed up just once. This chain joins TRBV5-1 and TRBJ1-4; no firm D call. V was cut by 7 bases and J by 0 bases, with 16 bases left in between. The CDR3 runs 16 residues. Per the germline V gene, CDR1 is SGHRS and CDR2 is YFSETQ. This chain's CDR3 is CASATGNSATNEKLFF. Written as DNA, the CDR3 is TGCGCCAGCGCAACGGGGAATAGTGCAACTAATGAAAAACTGTTTTTT.

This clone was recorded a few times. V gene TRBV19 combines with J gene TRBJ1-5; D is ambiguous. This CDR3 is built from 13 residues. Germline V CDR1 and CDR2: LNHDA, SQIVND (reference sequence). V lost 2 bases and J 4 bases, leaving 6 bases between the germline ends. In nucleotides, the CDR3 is TGTGCCAGTAGTATACAGATAAATCAGCCCCAGCATTTT. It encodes CASSIQINQPQHF.

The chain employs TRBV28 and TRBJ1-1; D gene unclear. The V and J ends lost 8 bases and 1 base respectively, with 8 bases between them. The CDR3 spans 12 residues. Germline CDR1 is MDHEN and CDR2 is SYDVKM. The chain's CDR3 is CASRRGNTEAFF. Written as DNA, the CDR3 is TGTGCCAGCCGGCGGGGGAACACTGAAGCTTTCTTT.

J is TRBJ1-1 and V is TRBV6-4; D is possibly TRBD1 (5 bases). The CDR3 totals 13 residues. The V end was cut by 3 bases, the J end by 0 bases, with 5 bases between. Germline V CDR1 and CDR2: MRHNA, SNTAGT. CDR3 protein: CASSEQVNTEAFF. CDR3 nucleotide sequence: TGTGCCAGCAGTGAACAGGTGAACACTGAAGCTTTCTTT.

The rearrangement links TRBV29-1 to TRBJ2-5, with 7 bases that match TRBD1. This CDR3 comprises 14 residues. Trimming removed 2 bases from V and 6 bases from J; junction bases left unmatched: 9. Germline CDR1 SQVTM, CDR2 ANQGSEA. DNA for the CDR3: TGCAGCGTTGAAACCCGAGGGGGCGGAAAGACCCAGTACTTC. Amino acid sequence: CSVETRGGGKTQYF.

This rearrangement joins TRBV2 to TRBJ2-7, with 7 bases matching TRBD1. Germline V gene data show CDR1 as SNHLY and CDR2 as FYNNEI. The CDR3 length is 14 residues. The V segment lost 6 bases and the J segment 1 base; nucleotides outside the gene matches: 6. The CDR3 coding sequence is TGTGCCAGCAGGAACAGACAGGGATCCTACGAGCAGTACTTC. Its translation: CASRNRQGSYEQYF.

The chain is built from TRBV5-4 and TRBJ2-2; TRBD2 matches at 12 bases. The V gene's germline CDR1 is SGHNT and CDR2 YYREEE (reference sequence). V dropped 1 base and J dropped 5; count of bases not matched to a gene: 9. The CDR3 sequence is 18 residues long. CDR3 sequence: CASSLRFASGRDTGELFF. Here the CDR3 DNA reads TGTGCCAGCAGCTTGAGATTCGCTAGCGGGAGGGATACCGGGGAGCTGTTTTTT.

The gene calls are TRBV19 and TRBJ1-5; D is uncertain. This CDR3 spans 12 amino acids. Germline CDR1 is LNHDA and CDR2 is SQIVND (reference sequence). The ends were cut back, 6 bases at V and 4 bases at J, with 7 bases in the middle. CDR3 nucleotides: TGTGCCAGTAGGTTAGATAATCAGCCCCAGCATTTT. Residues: CASRLDNQPQHF.

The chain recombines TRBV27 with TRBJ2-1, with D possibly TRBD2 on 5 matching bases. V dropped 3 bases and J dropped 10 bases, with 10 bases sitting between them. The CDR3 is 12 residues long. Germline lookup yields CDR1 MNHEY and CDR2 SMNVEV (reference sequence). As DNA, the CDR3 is TGTGCCAGCAGTTTCCGGACTGGAGAGCAGTTCTTC. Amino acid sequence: CASSFRTGEQFF.

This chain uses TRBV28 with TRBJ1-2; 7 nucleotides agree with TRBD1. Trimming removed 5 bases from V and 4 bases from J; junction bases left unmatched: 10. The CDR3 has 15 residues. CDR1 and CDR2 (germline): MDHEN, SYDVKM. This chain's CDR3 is CASSTPDRVFYGYTF. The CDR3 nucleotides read TGTGCCAGCAGTACCCCAGACAGGGTTTTCTATGGCTACACCTTC.

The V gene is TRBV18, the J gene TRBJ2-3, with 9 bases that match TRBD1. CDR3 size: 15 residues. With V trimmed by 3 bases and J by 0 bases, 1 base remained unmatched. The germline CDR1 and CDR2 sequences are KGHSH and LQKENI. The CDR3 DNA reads TGTGCCAGCTCACCTGGACAGGGGAGCACAGATACGCAGTATTTT. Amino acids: CASSPGQGSTDTQYF. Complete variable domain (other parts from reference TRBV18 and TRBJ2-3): NAGVMQNPRHLVRRRGQEARLRCSPMKGHSHVYWYRQLPEEGLKFMVYLQKENIIDESGMPKERFSAEFPKEGPSILRIQQVVRGDSAAYFCASSPGQGSTDTQYFGPGTRLTVL.

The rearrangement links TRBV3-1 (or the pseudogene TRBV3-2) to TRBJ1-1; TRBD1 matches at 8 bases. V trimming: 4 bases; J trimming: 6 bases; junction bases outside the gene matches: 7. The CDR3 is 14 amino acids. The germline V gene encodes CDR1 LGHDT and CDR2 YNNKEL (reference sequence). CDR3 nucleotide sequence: TGTGCCAGCAGCCGCCCGGACAGGGACTCTGAAGCTTTCTTT. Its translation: CASSRPDRDSEAFF.

This CDR3 reads CAWRPDRVGELFF. CDR3 nucleotide sequence: TGTGCCTGGAGGCCGGACAGGGTCGGGGAGCTGTTTTTT. V usage is TRBV30 and J usage is TRBJ2-2; 8 bases are a match to TRBD1. Germline trimming cut 3 bases from V and 7 bases from J; bases unmatched to any gene: 4. The CDR3 totals 13 residues. In germline, CDR1 is GTSNPN, CDR2 SVGIG (reference sequence). Full variable domain (remainder filled in from reference TRBV30 and TRBJ2-2): SQTIHQWPATLVQPVGSPLSLECTVEGTSNPNLYWYRQAAGRGLQLLFYSVGIGQISSEVPQNLSASRPQDRQFILSSKKLLLSDSGFYLCAWRPDRVGELFFGEGSRLTVL.

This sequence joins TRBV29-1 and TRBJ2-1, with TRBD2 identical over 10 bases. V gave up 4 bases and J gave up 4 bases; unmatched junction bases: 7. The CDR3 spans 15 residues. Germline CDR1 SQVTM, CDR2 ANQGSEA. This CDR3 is CSVGAGTSVYNEQFF. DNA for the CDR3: TGCAGCGTTGGCGCCGGGACTAGCGTTTACAATGAGCAGTTCTTC.

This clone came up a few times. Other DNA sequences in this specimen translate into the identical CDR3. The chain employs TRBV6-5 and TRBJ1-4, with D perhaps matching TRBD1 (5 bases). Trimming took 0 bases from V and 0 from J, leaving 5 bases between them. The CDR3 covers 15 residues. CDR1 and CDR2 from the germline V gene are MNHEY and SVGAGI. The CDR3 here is CASSYSTATNEKLFF. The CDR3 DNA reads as TGTGCCAGCAGTTACTCGACAGCAACTAATGAAAAACTGTTTTTT.

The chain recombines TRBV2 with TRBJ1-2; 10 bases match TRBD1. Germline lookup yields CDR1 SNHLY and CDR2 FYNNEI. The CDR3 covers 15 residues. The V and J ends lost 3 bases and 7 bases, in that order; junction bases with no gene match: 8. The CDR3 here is CASSDPGQGFRGYTF. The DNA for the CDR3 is TGTGCCAGCAGTGATCCGGGACAGGGGTTTCGTGGCTACACCTTC.

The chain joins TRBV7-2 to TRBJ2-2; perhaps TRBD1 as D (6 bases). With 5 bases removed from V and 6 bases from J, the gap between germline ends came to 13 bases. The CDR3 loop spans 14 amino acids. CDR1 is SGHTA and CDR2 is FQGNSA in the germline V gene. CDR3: CASSQTPGAGELFF. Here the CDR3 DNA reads TGTGCCAGCAGCCAGACCCCAGGGGCCGGGGAGCTGTTTTTT.

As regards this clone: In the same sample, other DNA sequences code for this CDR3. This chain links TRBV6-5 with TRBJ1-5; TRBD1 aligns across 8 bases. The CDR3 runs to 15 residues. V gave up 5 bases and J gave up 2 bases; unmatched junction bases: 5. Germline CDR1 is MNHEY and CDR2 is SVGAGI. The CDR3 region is CASSTGQGGNQPQHF. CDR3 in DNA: TGTGCCAGCAGTACCGGACAGGGTGGCAATCAGCCCCAGCATTTT.

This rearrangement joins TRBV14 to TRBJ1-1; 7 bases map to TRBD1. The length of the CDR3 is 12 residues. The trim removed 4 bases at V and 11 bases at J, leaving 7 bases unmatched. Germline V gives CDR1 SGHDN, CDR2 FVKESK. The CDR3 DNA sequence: TGTGCCAGCAGCCTACAGGGGCCGGGGGCTTTCTTT. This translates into CASSLQGPGAFF.

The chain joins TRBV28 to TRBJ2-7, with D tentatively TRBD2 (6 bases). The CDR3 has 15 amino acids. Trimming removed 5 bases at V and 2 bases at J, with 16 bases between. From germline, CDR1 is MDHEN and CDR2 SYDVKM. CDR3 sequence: CASSEPGLLPYEQYF. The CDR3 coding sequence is TGTGCCAGCAGTGAACCGGGACTGCTACCCTACGAGCAGTACTTC.

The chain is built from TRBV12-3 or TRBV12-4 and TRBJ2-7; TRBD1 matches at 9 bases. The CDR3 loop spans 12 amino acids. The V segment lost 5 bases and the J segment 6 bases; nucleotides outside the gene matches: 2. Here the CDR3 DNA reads TGTGCCAGCAGTAACAGGGGGCTCGAGCAGTACTTC. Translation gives CASSNRGLEQYF.

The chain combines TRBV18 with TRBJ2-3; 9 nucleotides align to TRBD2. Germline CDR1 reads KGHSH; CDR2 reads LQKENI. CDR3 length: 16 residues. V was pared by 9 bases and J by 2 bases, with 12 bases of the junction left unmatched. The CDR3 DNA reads TGTGCCAGTTTCCGACTGACTAGCGGCTACACAGATACGCAGTATTTT. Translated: CASFRLTSGYTDTQYF.

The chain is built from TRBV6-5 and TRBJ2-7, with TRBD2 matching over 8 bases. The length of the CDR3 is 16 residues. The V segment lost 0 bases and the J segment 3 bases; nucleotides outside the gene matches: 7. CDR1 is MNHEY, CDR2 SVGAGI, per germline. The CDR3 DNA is TGTGCCAGCAGTTACTCGATAGCGGGGCTACACTACGAGCAGTACTTC. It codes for CASSYSIAGLHYEQYF.

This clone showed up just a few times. The CDR3 spells CASRPEAGTEAFF. CDR3 bases: TGTGCCAGTAGACCAGAGGCAGGGACTGAAGCTTTCTTT. The chain links TRBV19 to TRBJ1-1, with TRBD1 as a possible D gene (5 bases). Deletions cut 6 bases from V and 5 bases from J, with 13 bases between. The CDR3 is 13 amino acids. Germline-derived CDR1 and CDR2 are LNHDA and SQIVND (reference sequence).